Reported below is one TCR beta chain. Its antigen remains unknown. PCR was performed using 60 Vbeta and 13 Jbeta primers. Authors' methods: Some 80 million unique TCR beta chains, roughly 12 million shared, were counted in a later analysis. Profiled with immunoSEQ multiplex PCR; TCRdb holds only in-frame clones, not every one. Clone size and the V and J calls come from that table; the DNA yielded D and trimming. The sample gives 100,000 to 150,000 clones, approximately 64% of which show up once; under 2.5% is in the top ten. CDR3 length: 14 amino acids. V lost 2 bases and J 5 bases, leaving 10 bases between the germline ends. Germline loops: CDR1 SNHLY, CDR2 FYNNEI. The data are from a study of cytomegalovirus exposure and HLA in healthy donors. On the study more broadly: Within the Caucasian-associated ancestry cluster were around four fifths of the 398 genotyped donors.

Study-level points and caveats: Roughly uniform sequencing depth across donors was assumed, possibly incorrectly.

This clonotype originated in a middle-aged woman in good health and CMV-seronegative. The chain is built from TRBV2 and TRBJ1-3; D is perhaps TRBD1 (6 bases). Source material: PBMCs. CDR3 amino acids: CASSELGQRNTIYF. In DNA, the CDR3 is TGTGCCAGCAGTGAACTTGGACAGAGAAACACCATATATTTT.